One T cell receptor (beta chain) is described in this entry. One junction end disagrees with the germline gene, perhaps due to a read error. This entry belongs to a study of T cell repertoires in cytomegalovirus infection. TCRdb recomputed calls from the reads with MiXCR, one row per CDR3 protein. This table has approximately 630,000 distinct CDR3 sequences, 20% to 25% appearing once. CDR3 length equals 15 residues. The germline gives CDR1 SEHNR, CDR2 FQNEAQ (reference sequence). Specimen: CD8+ T cells from PBMCs. The J gene is TRBJ1-3, the V gene TRBV7-9; D not resolved. This receptor was obtained from a human donor in good health (CMV status not recorded). Some clones in this sample may be carry-over from other donors' samples. The CDR3: CASSSGTLSGNTVYF. DNA for the CDR3: TGTGCCAGCAGCTCTGGAACGTTATCTGGAAACACCGTATATTTT.